The sequence of this T cell receptor (beta chain) was determined in a study of shared clonotypes between healthy human individuals. Trimming took 0 bases from V and 3 from J; bases not matched to a gene: 5. The CDR3 has 15 amino acids. Looked up from germline, CDR1 is LGHNA and CDR2 is YSLEER. This clone has more than one count but fewer than ten. Partitioning of CD4+ cells yielded a CD45RA+ naive subset and a CD45RA-negative memory subset. TCRdb's table, derived via immunoSEQ multiplex PCR, lists solely in-frame clones and lacks some. The sample consists of 850,000 to 1,200,000 clones, roughly 70% of them appearing once.

This rearrangement joins TRBV4-3 to TRBJ2-7; 7 bases are shared with TRBD2. The sequenced sample consisted of memory CD4+ T cells sorted from blood. As to subset: CD45RA-negative fraction. This clonotype was obtained from a man between 18 and 35 years old in good health. The CDR3 coding sequence is TGCGCCAGCAGCCAAGATAGAGCGGGAATCTACGAGCAGTACTTC. Amino acid sequence: CASSQDRAGIYEQYF.